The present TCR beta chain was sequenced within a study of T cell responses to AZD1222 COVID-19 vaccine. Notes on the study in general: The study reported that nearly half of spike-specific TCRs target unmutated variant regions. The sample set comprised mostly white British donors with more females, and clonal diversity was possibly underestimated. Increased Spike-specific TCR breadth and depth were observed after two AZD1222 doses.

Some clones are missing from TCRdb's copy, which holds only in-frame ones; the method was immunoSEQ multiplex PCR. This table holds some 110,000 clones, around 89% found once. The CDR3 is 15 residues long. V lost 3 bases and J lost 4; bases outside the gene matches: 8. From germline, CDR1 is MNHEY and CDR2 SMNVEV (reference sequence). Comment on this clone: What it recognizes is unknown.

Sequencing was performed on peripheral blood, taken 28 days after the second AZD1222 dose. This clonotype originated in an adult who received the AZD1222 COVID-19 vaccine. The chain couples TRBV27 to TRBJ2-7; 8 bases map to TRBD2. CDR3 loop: CASSFGGGGVYEQYF. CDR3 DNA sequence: TGTGCCAGCAGTTTCGGGGGGGGTGGCGTTTACGAGCAGTACTTC.